In its sample, the clone carrying this T cell receptor beta chain was seen many times. The antigen is unknown. This specimen belongs to a study of early T cells in non-severe SARS-CoV-2 infection. For the study at large: Unsorted whole blood bulk RNA was sequenced, with unpaired chains. The study, taken as a whole, reports: Lookups in VDJdb leaned toward anti-spike CD8 responses and missed private and CD4 specificities.

The CDR3 totals 15 residues. With 7 bases clipped from V and 4 bases from J, the junction kept 10 bases outside the gene matches. Per germline, CDR1 MDHEN and CDR2 SYDVKM. Each cDNA molecule carried a unique molecular identifier. TCRdb used MiXCR to reprocess the 5' RACE reads, holding one entry per CDR3 protein. Counted here are some 80,000 distinct CDR3 sequences, 4.5% to 6% occurring once; the ten biggest clones make up about 7%. The sequencing here drew on whole blood, taken at baseline. The TCR originated in an adult who was a healthcare worker with PCR-confirmed SARS-CoV-2 infection or an uninfected control (not recorded which). The genes are TRBV28 and TRBJ2-1; TRBD1 matches at 7 bases. The chain's CDR3 is CASTGNRGGYNEQFF. The CDR3 DNA sequence: TGTGCCAGCACCGGAAACAGGGGCGGGTACAATGAGCAGTTCTTC.